This TCR beta chain comes out of a study of cytomegalovirus exposure and HLA in healthy donors. The PCR used 60 Vbeta and 13 Jbeta primers. Assay: immunoSEQ multiplex PCR; the TCRdb copy retains only in-frame clones and omits some. Of roughly 130,000 clones in the sample, roughly four fifths are singletons; the top ten hold about 11%. With 4 bases clipped from V and 3 bases from J, the junction kept 8 bases outside the gene matches. Germline values: CDR1 SGDLS, CDR2 YYNGEE. This CDR3 has 16 amino acids. Whole-study results and caveats: A prior analysis recorded that most TCR beta V segments were productive about 87% or about 30% of the time. In a later analysis, CMV-associated beta chains were mostly HLA-associated, it appeared.

Healthy people donating bone marrow made up the donors. Details on this clone: Its antigen remains unknown.

The chain couples TRBV9 to TRBJ2-3; 10 positions match TRBD2. The clonotype was recovered from a male donor in good health and CMV-seropositive. The sample was PBMCs. The CDR3 here is CASSLDSGRVTDTQYF. CDR3 DNA sequence: TGTGCCAGCAGCTTGGACAGCGGGAGGGTTACAGATACGCAGTATTTT.